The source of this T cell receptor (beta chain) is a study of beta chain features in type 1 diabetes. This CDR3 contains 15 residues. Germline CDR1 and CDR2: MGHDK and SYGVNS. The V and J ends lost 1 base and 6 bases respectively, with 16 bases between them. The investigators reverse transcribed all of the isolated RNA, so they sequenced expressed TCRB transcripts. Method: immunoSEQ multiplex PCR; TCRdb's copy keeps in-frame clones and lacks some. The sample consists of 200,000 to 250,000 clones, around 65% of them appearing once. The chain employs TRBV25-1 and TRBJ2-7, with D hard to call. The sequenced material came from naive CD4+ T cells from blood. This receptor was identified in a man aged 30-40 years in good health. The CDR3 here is CASSESDLKSGEQYF. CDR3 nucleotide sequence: TGTGCCAGCAGTGAATCGGACCTAAAGTCCGGCGAGCAGTACTTC.